One and the same sample provided the 27 T cell receptor beta chains below, sequenced in a study of CD8+ T cells in alopecia areata. RNA was extracted and reverse transcribed into cDNA as the sequencing template. Profiling relied on immunoSEQ multiplex PCR, and the TCRdb table lists in-frame clones only, not all of them. The repertoire holds 110,000 or so clones, with roughly 58% as singletons. The treatment denotes: oral pan-JAK inhibitor, 5-10 mg twice daily. Sequencing was performed on CD8+ T cells sorted from blood, taken at week 4, from a patient treated with tofacitinib. These receptors all stem from a human donor with alopecia areata.

This clone was seen just once. CDR3 coding DNA: TGTGCCAGCAGCCAGCAAGGTCCCGGGGAGCTGTTTTTT. It codes for CASSQQGPGELFF. This chain links TRBV13 with TRBJ2-2, with D hard to call. The CDR3 has 13 residues. Germline CDR1 is PRHDT and CDR2 is FYEKMQ (reference sequence). Trimming took off 5 bases at V and 6 bases at J, with 10 bases between the two ends.

This clone is a singleton in its sample. The chain combines TRBV29-1 with TRBJ1-1; D is perhaps TRBD1 (6 bases). V dropped 5 bases and J dropped 4 bases, with 11 bases sitting between them. The CDR3 has 12 amino acids. The germline CDR1 and CDR2 sequences are SQVTM and ANQGSEA. In DNA form, the CDR3 reads TGCAGCGTTAACAGGGAACCCACTGAAGCTTTCTTT. Amino acids: CSVNREPTEAFF.

The chain carries TRBV7-9 and TRBJ1-2; TRBD1 aligns across 7 bases. Germline V gene data show CDR1 as SEHNR and CDR2 as FQNEAQ (reference sequence). The CDR3 sequence is 17 residues long. The trim removed 1 base at V and 1 base at J, leaving 9 bases unmatched. The CDR3 DNA reads as TGTGCCAGCAGCTTAGGACAGGGCGAAGAGCTTAACTATGGCTACACCTTC. Amino acid sequence: CASSLGQGEELNYGYTF.

The J gene is TRBJ1-5, the V gene TRBV7-9, with TRBD1 matching 7 bases. This CDR3 region has 18 residues. V lost 1 base to trimming and J lost 6 bases; unmatched junction nucleotides: 15. Germline CDR1 reads SEHNR; CDR2 reads FQNEAQ (reference sequence). The chain's CDR3 is CASSLDWASGGGSQPQHF. CDR3 in DNA: TGTGCCAGCAGCTTAGATTGGGCGTCAGGGGGAGGCAGTCAGCCCCAGCATTTT.

The chain recombines TRBV29-1 with TRBJ2-7; D is perhaps TRBD2 (6 bases). CDR1 and CDR2 (germline): SQVTM, ANQGSEA. There are 12 residues in the CDR3. The germline V and J ends were trimmed by 6 bases and 0 bases, with 9 bases remaining between them. DNA of the CDR3: TGCAGCGTGGGGGGATCCTCCTACGAGCAGTACTTC. Residues: CSVGGSSYEQYF.

This clone was counted between two and nine times. This sequence joins TRBV7-9 and TRBJ2-1; a weak D match, TRBD2 (6 bases). Per germline, CDR1 SEHNR and CDR2 FQNEAQ (reference sequence). Trimming took off 6 bases at V and 0 bases at J, with 12 bases between the two ends. The CDR3 covers 15 residues. CDR3 in amino acids: CASRPKGLSYNEQFF. The CDR3, as DNA: TGTGCCAGCAGGCCCAAGGGACTCTCCTACAATGAGCAGTTCTTC.

This chain uses TRBV29-1 with TRBJ2-7; 8 nucleotides agree with TRBD2. J lost 3 bases, V lost 2 bases, and 6 bases had no gene match. Germline-derived CDR1 and CDR2 are SQVTM and ANQGSEA. There are 14 residues in the CDR3. The CDR3: CSVESLAGGYEQYF. In nucleotides, the CDR3 is TGCAGCGTTGAATCTTTGGCGGGGGGCTACGAGCAGTACTTC.

This clone was observed a handful of times. V gene TRBV7-8 combines with J gene TRBJ2-4; D possibly corresponds to TRBD2 (6 bases). The V and J ends lost 5 bases and 3 bases respectively, with 14 bases between them. Germline CDR1 and CDR2: SGHVS and FQNEAQ. This CDR3 region has 15 residues. CDR3 nucleotides: TGTGCCAGCAGCGCAGGCGGGGTTGTCAAAAACATTCAGTACTTC. This codes for CASSAGGVVKNIQYF.

The chain has TRBV29-1 and TRBJ2-2; D is undetermined. Trimming left V 4 bases short and J 6 bases short, with 9 bases between. This CDR3 contains 12 residues. In germline, CDR1 is SQVTM, CDR2 ANQGSEA. CDR3: CSVVVRAGELFF. The CDR3 DNA reads TGCAGCGTTGTAGTGCGAGCCGGGGAGCTGTTTTTT.

This clone was seen a single time. This chain connects TRBV30 to TRBJ2-1; perhaps TRBD2 as D (5 bases). The CDR3 has 14 amino acids. Trimming took off 3 bases at V and 8 bases at J, with 17 bases between the two ends. Germline V CDR1 and CDR2: GTSNPN, SVGIG (reference sequence). CDR3 nucleotide sequence: TGTGCCTGGAGCCCGGGGTACTCCCCGGATGAGCAGTTCTTC. Protein: CAWSPGYSPDEQFF. Combining the CDR3 with reference TRBV30 and TRBJ2-1 gives the whole variable domain SQTIHQWPATLVQPVGSPLSLECTVEGTSNPNLYWYRQAAGRGLQLLFYSVGIGQISSEVPQNLSASRPQDRQFILSSKKLLLSDSGFYLCAWSPGYSPDEQFFGPGTRLTVL.

This clone has more than one count but fewer than ten. Within the sample, other DNA sequences also encode this same CDR3. The J gene is TRBJ1-5, the V gene TRBV30; weak D call: TRBD1 (6 bases). Germline CDR1 and CDR2: GTSNPN and SVGIG (reference sequence). Deletions cut 1 base from V and 2 bases from J, with 6 bases between. The length of the CDR3 is 13 residues. This chain's CDR3 is CAWSGQGNQPQHF. The CDR3 nucleotides are TGTGCCTGGAGTGGACAGGGCAATCAGCCCCAGCATTTT.

The chain is built from TRBV5-1 and TRBJ2-5, with 7 positions matching TRBD1. The CDR3 is 14 amino acids. The V gene's germline CDR1 is SGHRS and CDR2 YFSETQ. J was trimmed by 2 bases and V by 5 bases; bases with no gene match: 6. CDR3 amino acids: CASSQRTGQETQYF. In DNA, the CDR3 is TGCGCCAGCAGTCAAAGGACAGGACAAGAGACCCAGTACTTC.

The V call is TRBV7-2, the J call TRBJ1-5, with 7 bases aligning to TRBD1. V was pared by 5 bases and J by 6 bases, with 7 bases of the junction left unmatched. There are 14 residues in the CDR3. Germline V gives CDR1 SGHTA, CDR2 FQGNSA. The CDR3 is CASSPTTGSQPQHF. The CDR3 region has the DNA TGTGCCAGCAGCCCAACGACAGGGAGTCAGCCCCAGCATTTT.

This clone was picked up a small number of times. DNA of the CDR3: TGTGCCTGGGCCCAAATTGGGGCAACCGAAGCTTTCTTT. It encodes CAWAQIGATEAFF. The V call is TRBV30, the J call TRBJ1-1; TRBD1 might be the D (5 bases). Trimming took 5 bases from V and 8 from J, leaving 18 bases between them. Germline values: CDR1 GTSNPN, CDR2 SVGIG (reference sequence). The CDR3 runs 13 residues. Together with reference TRBV30 and TRBJ1-1, the CDR3 gives the full variable domain: SQTIHQWPATLVQPVGSPLSLECTVEGTSNPNLYWYRQAAGRGLQLLFYSVGIGQISSEVPQNLSASRPQDRQFILSSKKLLLSDSGFYLCAWAQIGATEAFFGQGTRLTVV.

V and J are TRBV5-1 and TRBJ2-5; tentative D call: TRBD1 (5 bases). The V and J ends lost 1 base and 0 bases respectively, with 10 bases between them. Germline V gives CDR1 SGHRS, CDR2 YFSETQ. The CDR3 is 15 residues long. The CDR3 region has the DNA TGCGCCAGCAGCTTGTGGTGGGGCAACCAAGAGACCCAGTACTTC. It encodes CASSLWWGNQETQYF.

The chain links TRBV10-3 to TRBJ1-6; TRBD1 agrees at 8 bases. Looked up from germline, CDR1 is ENHRY and CDR2 is SYGVKD. The CDR3 is 15 amino acids. J gave up 6 bases and V 6 bases, and 7 bases lay outside the gene matches. CDR3 loop: CAIRDPTGVNSPLHF. The CDR3, as DNA: TGTGCCATCAGGGACCCGACAGGGGTTAATTCACCCCTCCACTTT.

There are a few counts of this clone. In nucleotides, the CDR3 is TGTGCCAGCAGTGAAATGAACACTGAAGCTTTCTTT. This encodes CASSEMNTEAFF. This sequence joins TRBV28 and TRBJ1-1; D gene uncertain. Germline values: CDR1 MDHEN, CDR2 SYDVKM. The CDR3 totals 12 residues. V lost 5 bases to trimming and J lost 0 bases, with 4 bases between them.

The rearrangement links TRBV30 to TRBJ1-5; D is undetermined. The CDR3 consists of 12 residues. V lost 1 base to trimming and J lost 12 bases, with 13 bases between them. Per the germline V gene, CDR1 is GTSNPN and CDR2 is SVGIG (reference sequence). CDR3 sequence: CAWSEVMGDQHF. The DNA of the CDR3 is TGTGCCTGGAGTGAGGTAATGGGAGACCAGCATTTT.

The chain carries TRBV13 and TRBJ2-7; D is perhaps TRBD1 (6 bases). The CDR3 totals 14 residues. The germline CDR1 and CDR2 sequences are PRHDT and FYEKMQ (reference sequence). V was cut by 10 bases and J by 1 base, with 17 bases left in between. This CDR3 reads CATSSIQGSYEQYF. For the CDR3, the DNA is TGTGCCACGTCCTCGATACAGGGATCCTACGAGCAGTACTTC.

The rearrangement joins TRBV7-9 to TRBJ1-1; no clear D. V was cut by 4 bases and J by 1 base, with 22 bases left in between. This CDR3 is built from 18 residues. Per the germline V gene, CDR1 is SEHNR and CDR2 is FQNEAQ (reference sequence). The CDR3 DNA is TGTGCCAGCAGCTCCCCGACCGCTACCCTATACGCGAACACTGAAGCTTTCTTT. Its translation is CASSSPTATLYANTEAFF.

V and J are TRBV19 and TRBJ2-2; D gene ambiguous. Germline V lookup: CDR1 LNHDA, CDR2 SQIVND (reference sequence). CDR3 length: 14 residues. V lost 1 base, J lost 5 bases, and 8 bases lay in between. CDR3 region: CASSIAGGTGELFF. CDR3 sequence (DNA): TGTGCCAGTAGTATAGCCGGCGGAACCGGGGAGCTGTTTTTT. The entire variable domain, with the rest obtained from reference TRBV19 and TRBJ2-2, is as follows: DGGITQSPKYLFRKEGQNVTLSCEQNLNHDAMYWYRQDPGQGLRLIYYSQIVNDFQKGDIAEGYSVSREKKESFPLTVTSAQKNPTAFYLCASSIAGGTGELFFGEGSRLTVL.

The rearrangement uses TRBV7-6 and TRBJ1-5; 9 bases align to TRBD1. Germline V CDR1 and CDR2: SGHVS, FNYEAQ. The CDR3 has 15 amino acids. V trimming: 6 bases; J trimming: 7 bases; junction bases outside the gene matches: 10. The CDR3 spells CASSDRGIRRQPQHF. DNA for the CDR3: TGTGCCAGCAGTGACAGGGGGATCCGTCGGCAGCCCCAGCATTTT.

This clone was seen only a few times. The chain joins TRBV5-1 to TRBJ2-1; the D is unclear. Deletions cut 3 bases from V and 8 bases from J, with 9 bases between. The CDR3 consists of 12 residues. Per germline, CDR1 SGHRS and CDR2 YFSETQ. The CDR3 spells CASSSDGHEQFF. CDR3 coding DNA: TGCGCCAGCAGCTCGGACGGACATGAGCAGTTCTTC.

The chain is built from TRBV30 and TRBJ2-3; D unclear. V was trimmed by 0 bases and J by 3 bases, leaving 7 bases between them. This CDR3 is 13 amino acids long. Germline V CDR1 and CDR2: GTSNPN, SVGIG (reference sequence). As DNA, the CDR3 is TGTGCCTGGAGTGTACTGGCTACAGATACGCAGTATTTT. Translated, it gives CAWSVLATDTQYF. Full variable domain (outside the CDR3, taken from reference TRBV30 and TRBJ2-3): SQTIHQWPATLVQPVGSPLSLECTVEGTSNPNLYWYRQAAGRGLQLLFYSVGIGQISSEVPQNLSASRPQDRQFILSSKKLLLSDSGFYLCAWSVLATDTQYFGPGTRLTVL.

The CDR3 DNA sequence: TGTGCCAGCAGCCCCCAAACCCAGGATGAAGCTTTCTTT. Translation gives CASSPQTQDEAFF. The V and J genes are TRBV7-9 and TRBJ1-1, with no clear D. Germline V gives CDR1 SEHNR, CDR2 FQNEAQ (reference sequence). The CDR3 length is 13 residues. Trimming removed 5 bases at V and 7 bases at J, with 14 bases between.

The V and J genes are TRBV23-1 and TRBJ2-3; maybe TRBD1 (6 bases). TRBV23-1 is assigned to the ORF class and has an uncertain function. The CDR3 spans 17 residues. With 2 bases removed from V and 0 bases from J, the gap between germline ends came to 15 bases. CDR3 sequence reads: CASSQTLKGVSTDTQYF. CDR3 in DNA: TGCGCCAGCAGTCAAACCCTCAAGGGGGTTAGCACAGATACGCAGTATTTT.

CDR3 bases: TGTGCCAGCAGTTTGGTGGGGACGGACACTGAAGCTTTCTTT. It is translated as CASSLVGTDTEAFF. The gene calls are TRBV13 and TRBJ1-1; D might be TRBD1 (5 bases). CDR1 is PRHDT and CDR2 is FYEKMQ in the germline V gene (reference sequence). Trimming cost V 6 bases and J 3 bases, with 14 bases left between them. This CDR3 spans 14 amino acids.